The next 32 T cell receptor beta chains were all read from a single sample in a study of vaccination effects on CD4 cells after COVID-19. In the ViraFEST assay, antigen-specific CD4+ clonotypes were identified by expansion after peptide-pool stimulation. Cultured cells yielded isolated CD4+ T cells after more than nine days. As their vaccination, participants received two doses of either BNT162b2 or mRNA-1273. Their target antigens are unknown. Generated by immunoSEQ multiplex PCR, the TCRdb table keeps only in-frame clones and is missing some. Among about 61,000 clones listed, 73% were seen once. This specimen consisted of CD4+ T cells from PBMCs cultured with HCoV-229E spike peptides, obtained after COVID-19 vaccination. These receptors all stem from a human donor who received a COVID-19 vaccine.

V and J are TRBV24-1 and TRBJ2-1; D is ambiguous. The V gene's germline CDR1 is KGHDR and CDR2 SFDVKD. V was clipped by 0 bases and J by 7 bases, with 15 bases between them. This CDR3 has 16 residues. The CDR3 here is CATSDLRLVEVNEQFF. The CDR3 nucleotides are TGTGCCACCAGTGATTTGAGACTTGTAGAAGTGAATGAGCAGTTCTTC.

The CDR3 DNA is TGTGCCAGCAGTTTCTCAGGGTTACGAGGAAACACCATATATTTT. Translation gives CASSFSGLRGNTIYF. The gene calls are TRBV3-1 (or the pseudogene TRBV3-2) and TRBJ1-3; D possibly corresponds to TRBD1 (5 bases). This CDR3 is built from 15 residues. V shed 6 bases and J shed 4 bases, with 16 bases lying between them. Germline lookup yields CDR1 LGHDT and CDR2 YNNKEL (reference sequence).

CDR3 sequence: CASSEGAVWEKLFF. In DNA, the CDR3 is TGTGCCAGCAGTGAAGGGGCTGTCTGGGAAAAACTGTTTTTT. The chain couples TRBV25-1 to TRBJ1-4, with TRBD1 as a possible D gene (5 bases). Trimming shortened V by 2 bases and J by 8 bases, and 12 bases separated the two germline ends. Germline V gene data show CDR1 as MGHDK and CDR2 as SYGVNS. The CDR3 loop spans 14 amino acids.

The chain combines TRBV18 with TRBJ2-5; D unresolved. With 0 bases removed from V and 1 base from J, the gap between germline ends came to 3 bases. Germline CDR1 is KGHSH and CDR2 is LQKENI. CDR3 length equals 13 residues. This CDR3 reads CASSPPSQETQYF. DNA for the CDR3: TGTGCCAGCTCACCACCTTCCCAAGAGACCCAGTACTTC.

The table lists this clone with a few counts. This sequence joins TRBV28 and TRBJ2-5; the D gene is possibly TRBD1 (5 bases). Looked up from germline, CDR1 is MDHEN and CDR2 is SYDVKM. V shed 6 bases and J shed 1 base, with 18 bases lying between them. The CDR3 spans 16 residues. CDR3 residues: CASRSIRAGPQETQYF. In DNA, the CDR3 is TGTGCCAGCAGATCGATCAGGGCCGGTCCCCAAGAGACCCAGTACTTC. Based on the CDR3 plus reference TRBV28 and TRBJ2-5, the full variable domain is DVKVTQSSRYLVKRTGEKVFLECVQDMDHENMFWYRQDPGLGLRLIYFSYDVKMKEKGDIPEGYSVSREKKERFSLILESASTNQTSMYLCASRSIRAGPQETQYFGPGTRLLVL.

The rearrangement uses TRBV7-2 and TRBJ2-7, with D tentatively TRBD1 (6 bases). Germline CDR1 is SGHTA and CDR2 is FQGNSA. This CDR3 is built from 13 residues. Trimming removed 5 bases from V and 3 bases from J, with 11 bases in between. The CDR3 protein is CASSPGQHYEQYV. CDR3 DNA sequence: TGTGCCAGCAGCCCTGGACAGCACTACGAGCAGTACGTC.

The chain recombines TRBV6-5 with TRBJ1-2; 8 positions agree with TRBD1. The CDR3 is 14 amino acids. Germline CDR1 is MNHEY and CDR2 is SVGAGI. V was clipped by 6 bases and J by 8 bases; unmatched bases: 11. The CDR3 loop is CASRATGTGGGYTF. CDR3 DNA: TGTGCCAGCAGGGCGACCGGGACAGGCGGCGGCTACACCTTC.

The CDR3 loop reads CASSYSLVGNEKLFF. The CDR3, as DNA: TGTGCCAGCAGTTACTCTCTAGTAGGGAATGAAAAACTGTTTTTT. V and J are TRBV6-5 and TRBJ1-4; D uncertain. Germline CDR1 MNHEY, CDR2 SVGAGI. CDR3 size: 15 residues. V gave up 0 bases and J gave up 5 bases, with 10 bases separating them.

J is TRBJ1-5 and V is TRBV2; TRBD1 aligns across 7 bases. This CDR3 has 15 residues. V dropped 7 bases and J dropped 3; count of bases not matched to a gene: 9. The germline V gene has CDR1 SNHLY and CDR2 FYNNEI. The CDR3 nucleotides read TGTGCCAGCAACTCTCAGGGGGGAACCAATCAGCCCCAGCATTTT. Translation: CASNSQGGTNQPQHF.

The genes are TRBV19 and TRBJ1-1; 7 bases line up with TRBD1. This CDR3 has 14 residues. CDR1 and CDR2 from the germline V gene are LNHDA and SQIVND (reference sequence). V lost 5 bases to trimming and J lost 3 bases; unmatched junction nucleotides: 6. CDR3 sequence reads: CASSARDSYTEAFF. The CDR3 DNA follows: TGTGCCAGTAGTGCCCGGGACAGCTACACTGAAGCTTTCTTT.

The chain is built from TRBV5-6 and TRBJ1-1, with no clear D. The CDR3 covers 13 residues. Trimming cost V 5 bases and J 6 bases, with 14 bases left between them. CDR1 SGHDT and CDR2 YYEEEE come from the germline V gene. The CDR3 region has the DNA TGTGCCAGCAGTCGGAGTGTATTTTCTGAAGCTTTCTTT. Translating it yields CASSRSVFSEAFF.

V and J are TRBV5-1 and TRBJ2-5; tentative D call: TRBD2 (6 bases). The CDR3 is made up of 18 amino acids. Germline V gene data show CDR1 as SGHRS and CDR2 as YFSETQ. V lost 3 bases, J lost 4 bases, and 25 bases lay in between. CDR3 sequence: CASSSYSSRLGWGETQYF. Written as DNA, the CDR3 is TGCGCCAGCAGCTCATACTCCTCCCGACTAGGCTGGGGAGAGACCCAGTACTTC.

CDR3: CASSLQITYEQYV. CDR3 coding DNA: TGTGCCAGCAGCTTGCAGATTACCTACGAGCAGTACGTC. The chain uses TRBV7-2 and TRBJ2-7; D ambiguous. The CDR3 consists of 13 residues. V lost 3 bases, J lost 2 bases, and 8 bases lay in between. The V gene's germline CDR1 is SGHTA and CDR2 FQGNSA.

The table lists this clone with a few counts. The chain carries TRBV7-2 and TRBJ2-3; no clear D. The length of the CDR3 is 13 residues. The germline gives CDR1 SGHTA, CDR2 FQGNSA. Trimming left V 3 bases short and J 6 bases short, with 10 bases between. CDR3 sequence reads: CASSLRPEDTQYF. CDR3 bases: TGTGCCAGCAGCTTGAGGCCGGAGGATACGCAGTATTTT. Using reference TRBV7-2 and TRBJ2-3 for the parts outside the CDR3, the full variable domain is GAGVSQSPSNKVTEKGKDVELRCDPISGHTALYWYRQSLGQGLEFLIYFQGNSAPDKSGLPSDRFSAERTGGSVSTLTIQRTQQEDSAVYLCASSLRPEDTQYFGPGTRLTVL.

This chain connects TRBV21-1 to TRBJ2-3; TRBD1, the table's D call, was not compared with the DNA. TRBV21-1 is labeled a pseudogene. The CDR3 is 16 residues long. Here the CDR3 DNA reads TGTGCCAGCAGCACAACCGGGACAGGGGTTTCAGATACGCAGTATTTT. It encodes CASSTTGTGVSDTQYF.

V usage is TRBV6-2 or TRBV6-3 and J usage is TRBJ2-5; the match to TRBD1 covers 7 bases. The CDR3 is 18 residues long. Germline-derived CDR1 and CDR2 are MNHEY and SVGEGT. V lost 4 bases and J lost 1; bases outside the gene matches: 15. CDR3 nucleotides: TGTGCCAGCAGTTTAACCCCCATGCCTCGGGACAGCCAAGAGACCCAGTACTTC. This encodes CASSLTPMPRDSQETQYF.

Here the CDR3 DNA reads TGTGCCAGCAGTGAATCGAGGGGGCGAAGCTATGGCTACACCTTC. Translation gives CASSESRGRSYGYTF. The genes are TRBV6-1 and TRBJ1-2, with TRBD1 identical over 7 bases. This CDR3 contains 15 residues. The V gene's germline CDR1 is MNHNS and CDR2 SASEGT. J was trimmed by 4 bases and V by 2 bases; bases with no gene match: 7.

This chain joins TRBV7-2 and TRBJ1-4; D ambiguous. The germline V gene has CDR1 SGHTA and CDR2 FQGNSA. The CDR3 consists of 15 residues. The ends were cut back, 1 base at V and 3 bases at J, with 9 bases in the middle. The CDR3 spells CASSLGVGANEKLFF. The CDR3 DNA reads TGTGCCAGCAGCTTAGGAGTCGGGGCTAATGAAAAACTGTTTTTT.

The V and J genes are TRBV11-2 and TRBJ1-4; TRBD1 matches 7 bases. V dropped 2 bases and J dropped 4; count of bases not matched to a gene: 10. This CDR3 is 17 amino acids long. Germline values: CDR1 SGHAT, CDR2 FQNNGV. The CDR3 reads CASSLIGGGIGNEKLFF. CDR3 DNA sequence: TGTGCCAGCAGCTTAATCGGAGGGGGCATAGGTAATGAAAAACTGTTTTTT.

The chain uses TRBV5-1 and TRBJ1-1; the D gene is possibly TRBD1 (5 bases). The V end was cut by 4 bases, the J end by 2 bases, with 12 bases between. This CDR3 region has 14 residues. Germline lookup yields CDR1 SGHRS and CDR2 YFSETQ. The CDR3 is CASSTTTENTEAFF. CDR3 nucleotide sequence: TGCGCCAGCAGCACAACGACAGAAAACACTGAAGCTTTCTTT. The full variable domain, in which reference TRBV5-1 and TRBJ1-1 provide the parts outside the CDR3, is KAGVTQTPRYLIKTRGQQVTLSCSPISGHRSVSWYQQTPGQGLQFLFEYFSETQRNKGNFPGRFSGRQFSNSRSEMNVSTLELGDSALYLCASSTTTENTEAFFGQGTRLTVV.

The chain links TRBV9 to TRBJ2-3, with TRBD1 matching 10 bases. The CDR3 totals 17 residues. CDR1 is SGDLS and CDR2 is YYNGEE in the germline V gene. V lost 3 bases and J lost 3; bases outside the gene matches: 10. The CDR3 DNA reads TGTGCCAGCAGCGAAGGCCCGGGACAGGGGCGGACAGATACGCAGTATTTT. Its translation: CASSEGPGQGRTDTQYF.

The sample holds a few counts of this clone. V and J are TRBV25-1 and TRBJ2-7; 8 bases fit TRBD2. V was clipped by 4 bases and J by 1 base; unmatched bases: 3. The CDR3 extends over 14 amino acids. Germline CDR1 MGHDK, CDR2 SYGVNS. The CDR3 DNA is TGTGCCAGCAGTGCCCGGGGGGGGTCCTACGAGCAGTACGTC. Protein sequence: CASSARGGSYEQYV.

V and J are TRBV2 and TRBJ1-2; no firm D call. This CDR3 has 13 amino acids. The germline V and J ends were trimmed by 3 bases and 4 bases, with 9 bases remaining between them. Germline-derived CDR1 and CDR2 are SNHLY and FYNNEI. CDR3 DNA sequence: TGTGCCAGCAGTGAGAGGACTCTCTATGGCTACACCTTC. Translating it yields CASSERTLYGYTF.

The gene calls are TRBV9 and TRBJ2-4; 11 bases are a match to TRBD2. This CDR3 comprises 19 residues. Germline values: CDR1 SGDLS, CDR2 YYNGEE. With 0 bases clipped from V and 1 base from J, the junction kept 9 bases outside the gene matches. The CDR3 sequence: CASSVAASGGLGAKNIQYF. In nucleotides, the CDR3 is TGTGCCAGCAGCGTAGCGGCTAGCGGGGGGCTTGGGGCCAAAAACATTCAGTACTTC.

The chain employs TRBV6-2 or TRBV6-3 and TRBJ2-7; possibly TRBD2 for D (5 bases). The germline V and J ends were trimmed by 6 bases and 5 bases, with 23 bases remaining between them. Germline assignment: CDR1 MNHEY and CDR2 SVGEGT. The CDR3 is 16 amino acids. The CDR3 is CASSPSGLPHIHEQYV. The CDR3 coding sequence is TGTGCCAGCAGCCCCTCAGGACTGCCACATATCCACGAGCAGTACGTC.

This chain connects TRBV18 to TRBJ1-4; D unresolved. The V end lost 3 bases, the J end lost 8 bases, and 7 bases lay between the germline ends. CDR1 KGHSH and CDR2 LQKENI come from the germline V gene. This CDR3 is 12 amino acids long. DNA for the CDR3: TGTGCCAGCTCACCGGAACAAGAAAAACTGTTTTTT. This sequence encodes CASSPEQEKLFF.

The CDR3: CASSQRGTSVSTDTQYF. The DNA for the CDR3 is TGCGCCAGCAGCCAACGAGGGACTAGCGTTAGCACAGATACGCAGTATTTT. The chain joins TRBV4-1 to TRBJ2-3; 10 bases agree with TRBD2. CDR1 is MGHRA, CDR2 YSYEKL, per germline. The V gene end was trimmed by 2 bases and the J gene end by 0 bases; junction bases not matched to a gene: 5. The CDR3 is 17 residues long.

The chain employs TRBV18 and TRBJ2-3; 12 bases are shared with TRBD2. There are 19 residues in the CDR3. V lost 5 bases and J lost 2; bases outside the gene matches: 14. CDR1 and CDR2 from the germline V gene are KGHSH and LQKENI. CDR3 nucleotides: TGTGCCAGCTCAGCAAATTCCGCTAGCGGGGGGGGCCTCACAGATACGCAGTATTTT. This codes for CASSANSASGGGLTDTQYF.

V usage is TRBV2 and J usage is TRBJ1-4; weak D call: TRBD1 (6 bases). This CDR3 has 12 amino acids. V was clipped by 8 bases and J by 7 bases, with 11 bases between them. Per the germline V gene, CDR1 is SNHLY and CDR2 is FYNNEI. CDR3: CASHRESEKLFF. The CDR3 DNA reads TGTGCCAGCCACAGGGAAAGTGAAAAACTGTTTTTT.

The gene calls are TRBV5-1 and TRBJ2-2, with D tentatively TRBD1 (5 bases). V was clipped by 0 bases and J by 2 bases, with 8 bases between them. Germline CDR1 and CDR2: SGHRS and YFSETQ. This CDR3 has 15 amino acids. The CDR3 reads CASSLGGGNTGELFF. CDR3 nucleotide sequence: TGCGCCAGCAGCTTGGGGGGCGGTAACACCGGGGAGCTGTTTTTT.

This sequence joins TRBV21-1 and TRBJ1-2; the DNA was not used to check the table's D call, TRBD1. TRBV21-1 represents a pseudogene. CDR3 size: 17 residues. The CDR3 region is CASSKKYPGQGYGGYTF. CDR3 sequence (DNA): TGTGCCAGCAGCAAAAAATACCCGGGACAGGGGTACGGTGGCTACACCTTC.

Points on this clone: At the DNA level, this CDR3 is encoded by other sequences in the same sample as well. CDR3 coding DNA: TGTGCCAGCTCACCATCCGGGAACTACGAGCAGTACGTC. Its translation is CASSPSGNYEQYV. This chain joins TRBV18 and TRBJ2-7, with a tentative D call TRBD2 (5 bases). This CDR3 contains 13 residues. Germline V gene sequence: CDR1 KGHSH, CDR2 LQKENI. Trimming pared 2 bases from V and 3 bases from J, leaving 8 bases between.